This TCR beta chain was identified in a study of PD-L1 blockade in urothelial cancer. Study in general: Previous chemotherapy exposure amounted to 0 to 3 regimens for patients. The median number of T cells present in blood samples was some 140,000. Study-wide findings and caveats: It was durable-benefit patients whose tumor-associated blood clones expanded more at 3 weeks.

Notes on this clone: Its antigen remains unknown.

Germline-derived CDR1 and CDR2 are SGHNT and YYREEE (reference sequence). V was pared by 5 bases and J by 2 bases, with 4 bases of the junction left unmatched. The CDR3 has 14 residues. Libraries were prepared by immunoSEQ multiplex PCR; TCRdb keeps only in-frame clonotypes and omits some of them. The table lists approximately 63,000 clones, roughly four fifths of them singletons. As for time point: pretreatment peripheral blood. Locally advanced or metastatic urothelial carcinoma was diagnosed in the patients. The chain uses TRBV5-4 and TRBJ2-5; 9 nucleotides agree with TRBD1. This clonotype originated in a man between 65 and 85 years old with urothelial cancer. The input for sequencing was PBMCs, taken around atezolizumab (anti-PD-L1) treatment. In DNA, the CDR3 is TGTGCCAGCAGTTTCGACAGGGGGCAAGAGACCCAGTACTTC. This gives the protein CASSFDRGQETQYF. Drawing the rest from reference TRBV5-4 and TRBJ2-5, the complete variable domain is ETGVTQSPTHLIKTRGQQVTLRCSSQSGHNTVSWYQQALGQGPQFIFQYYREEENGRGNFPPRFSGLQFPNYSSELNVNALELDDSALYLCASSFDRGQETQYFGPGTRLLVL.